The present T cell receptor (beta chain) was sequenced within a study of CD8+CD57+ T cells in acquired aplastic anemia. On the study more broadly: On average, sorted CD4+ and CD8+ cells gave approximately 3.1 ug of DNA. Overall study results and limits: In CD8+ cells, Simpson's diversity showed no significant difference between patients and controls. Between patients and controls, about 30 CD8+ CDR3 sequences were found in common.

TCR beta VDJ and CDR3 profiles were obtained from a genomic DNA template. TCRdb re-analysed the reads in MiXCR, keeping a single row per CDR3 protein. The table shows 150,000 to 200,000 distinct CDR3 sequences, with 64% occurring only once. There are 15 residues in the CDR3. Germline V gene data show CDR1 as SGHTA and CDR2 as FQGNSA. V was clipped by 0 bases and J by 6 bases, with 9 bases between them. The table lists this clonotype with a few counts. The antigen remains undetermined. The receptor was derived from a human donor with severe aplastic anemia or a healthy control (not recorded which). The chain carries TRBV7-2 and TRBJ1-6; maybe TRBD1 (5 bases). Sequenced material: sorted CD4+, CD8+, or CD8+CD57+ T cells (not recorded which) from PBMCs. In DNA form, the CDR3 reads TGTGCCAGCAGCTTAGCGGGGGGGTCTAATTCACCCCTCCACTTT. Protein sequence: CASSLAGGSNSPLHF.